This T cell receptor (beta chain) comes out of a study of shared clonotypes between healthy human individuals. At the level of the study: Used for every donor were three CD4 naive, three CD4 memory, two CD8 naive and one CD8 memory plate.

Here immunoSEQ multiplex PCR was the method, and the copy in TCRdb shows in-frame clones only, minus some. The sample has roughly 2 million clones, more than 90% seen once. Study-wide results and caveats: Lower generation probabilities were found for non-shared clonotypes than for those shared by all four donors.

Deletions cut 8 bases from V and 2 bases from J, with 16 bases between. This CDR3 has 14 residues. The germline V gene has CDR1 MNHEY and CDR2 SVGAGI. As for this clone: Its antigen is unknown.

The sequenced material came from naive CD4+ T cells sorted from blood. The subset here: CD45RA+ positively selected. This TCR derives from a young man in good health. The chain couples TRBV6-5 to TRBJ2-7, with D perhaps assigned TRBD1 or TRBD2 (6 bases each). The CDR3 loop is CASWDRGLTYEQYF. As DNA, the CDR3 is TGTGCCAGCTGGGACCGGGGGCTCACCTACGAGCAGTACTTC.